Presented here are 26 T cell receptor beta chains from one specimen sequenced in a study of cytomegalovirus exposure and HLA in healthy donors. The PCR made use of 60 Vbeta and 13 Jbeta primers. Profiling relied on immunoSEQ multiplex PCR, and the TCRdb table lists in-frame clones only, not all of them. The sample has some 85,000 clones, 78% seen once. Sample: PBMCs. These receptor sequences come from a man aged 18 to 29 in good health and CMV-seropositive.

This chain uses TRBV10-2 with TRBJ2-7, with 7 bases fitting TRBD1. Germline V gene sequence: CDR1 WSHSY, CDR2 SAAADI. The CDR3 has 13 residues. V lost 6 bases and J lost 2; bases outside the gene matches: 4. The CDR3 DNA reads TGCGCCAGCAGACCTGGGACAGCCTACGAGCAGTACTTC. Translation: CASRPGTAYEQYF.

The chain employs TRBV10-3 and TRBJ1-1; the D gene is possibly TRBD1 (6 bases). CDR3 length: 13 amino acids. V was cut by 6 bases and J by 1 base, with 9 bases left in between. Germline assignment: CDR1 ENHRY and CDR2 SYGVKD. CDR3 sequence reads: CAISQQGNTEAFF. Here the CDR3 DNA reads TGTGCCATCAGCCAACAGGGGAACACTGAAGCTTTCTTT.

The chain carries TRBV9 and TRBJ1-5; 7 bases align to TRBD1. CDR1 is SGDLS, CDR2 YYNGEE, per germline. The CDR3 runs to 15 residues. J lost 0 bases, V lost 4 bases, and 4 bases had no gene match. As DNA, the CDR3 is TGTGCCAGCAGCCCTGACAGGGTTAGCAATCAGCCCCAGCATTTT. It encodes CASSPDRVSNQPQHF.

This clone was observed a few times. This chain connects TRBV6-5 to TRBJ2-7; 8 nucleotides align to TRBD1. The V and J ends lost 5 bases and 2 bases, in that order; junction bases with no gene match: 8. This CDR3 region has 15 residues. Per the germline V gene, CDR1 is MNHEY and CDR2 is SVGAGI. DNA for the CDR3: TGTGCCAGCAGTCGTTACGGACAGGGCGCCTACGAGCAGTACTTC. It codes for CASSRYGQGAYEQYF.

V is TRBV18 and J is TRBJ2-1; TRBD2 agrees at 8 bases. This CDR3 contains 13 residues. V lost 6 bases, J lost 7 bases, and 5 bases stayed unmatched. Germline V gene sequence: CDR1 KGHSH, CDR2 LQKENI. For the CDR3, the DNA is TGTGCCAGCTCGGCTAGCGGGTTGAATGAGCAGTTCTTC. It is translated as CASSASGLNEQFF.

The chain uses TRBV1 and TRBJ2-2; TRBD2, the table's D call, was not compared with the DNA. TRBV1 is marked as a pseudogene. This CDR3 spans 13 amino acids. For the CDR3, the DNA is TGCACCAGCAGTGGGAGGACCACCGGGGAGCTGTTTTTT. As protein: CTSSGRTTGELFF.

The chain employs TRBV9 and TRBJ2-4; D uncertain. Germline CDR1 and CDR2: SGDLS and YYNGEE. The V gene lost 4 bases and the J gene lost 2 bases, with 7 bases spanning the gap. This CDR3 spans 13 amino acids. DNA for the CDR3: TGTGCCAGCAGCCACCAGACCAAAAACATTCAGTACTTC. Translation: CASSHQTKNIQYF.

The CDR3 reads CSSVTDLGNEQFF. Written as DNA, the CDR3 is TGCAGCTCGGTGACAGACCTAGGCAATGAGCAGTTCTTC. The rearrangement uses TRBV29-1 and TRBJ2-1; TRBD1 might be the D (5 bases). The germline V gene has CDR1 SQVTM and CDR2 ANQGSEA. CDR3 length equals 13 residues. The V gene lost 8 bases and the J gene lost 6 bases, with 17 bases spanning the gap.

This chain uses TRBV6-1 with TRBJ2-5; 8 bases are a match to TRBD2. The germline V gene has CDR1 MNHNS and CDR2 SASEGT. The V gene end was trimmed by 6 bases and the J gene end by 12 bases; junction bases not matched to a gene: 9. The CDR3 length is 12 residues. As DNA, the CDR3 is TGTGCCAGCAGCGCGGGGGGAGATCTGGAGTACTTC. Protein: CASSAGGDLEYF.

The rearrangement uses TRBV7-9 and TRBJ1-2; D perhaps matches TRBD1 (6 bases). The V and J ends lost 1 base and 2 bases respectively, with 8 bases between them. The germline gives CDR1 SEHNR, CDR2 FQNEAQ (reference sequence). CDR3 length: 14 amino acids. CDR3 in amino acids: CASSLVQGNYGYTF. CDR3 DNA sequence: TGTGCCAGCAGCTTAGTCCAGGGGAACTATGGCTACACCTTC.

This chain uses TRBV6-5 with TRBJ2-7; D may be TRBD2 (5 bases). Germline V gene sequence: CDR1 MNHEY, CDR2 SVGAGI. This CDR3 comprises 14 residues. Trimming removed 6 bases from V and 1 base from J, with 13 bases in between. The CDR3 sequence: CASSQTSGSYEQYF. The CDR3 DNA reads as TGTGCCAGCAGCCAGACATCGGGGTCCTACGAGCAGTACTTC.

The sample holds one count of this clone. V usage is TRBV5-4 and J usage is TRBJ2-1, with 16 bases fitting TRBD2. The V gene's germline CDR1 is SGHNT and CDR2 YYREEE (reference sequence). This CDR3 spans 17 amino acids. The trim removed 5 bases at V and 2 bases at J, leaving 4 bases unmatched. The DNA of the CDR3 is TGTGCCAGCAGTCCCGGGACTAGCGGGAGGGCCTACAATGAGCAGTTCTTC. Translated, it gives CASSPGTSGRAYNEQFF.

The chain combines TRBV18 with TRBJ2-5, with D unresolved. Germline V gene sequence: CDR1 KGHSH, CDR2 LQKENI. V was clipped by 2 bases and J by 2 bases, with 6 bases between them. The CDR3 spans 13 residues. The CDR3 here is CASSPTRQETQYF. The CDR3 nucleotides are TGTGCCAGCTCACCAACTCGACAAGAGACCCAGTACTTC.

A few counts support this clone. This chain joins TRBV7-9 and TRBJ2-7; TRBD2 matches at 10 bases. Germline CDR1 and CDR2: SEHNR and FQNEAQ (reference sequence). After removal of 1 base from V and 1 base from J, the junction contained 1 base not matched to a gene. CDR3 length: 15 amino acids. CDR3 amino acids: CASSLELAGSYEQYF. CDR3 in DNA: TGTGCCAGCAGCTTAGAACTAGCGGGATCCTACGAGCAGTACTTC.

This chain joins TRBV6-1 and TRBJ2-2; TRBD2 matches at 12 bases. CDR3 size: 14 residues. J lost 6 bases, V lost 7 bases, and 3 bases had no gene match. The V gene's germline CDR1 is MNHNS and CDR2 SASEGT. The CDR3 protein is CASKTSGRPGELFF. The CDR3 coding sequence is TGTGCCAGCAAGACTAGCGGGAGACCCGGGGAGCTGTTTTTT.

In this sample, this clone turned up a few times. This rearrangement joins TRBV9 to TRBJ2-5; TRBD2 agrees at 8 bases. This CDR3 spans 16 amino acids. V lost 0 bases and J lost 4; bases outside the gene matches: 8. Germline V gives CDR1 SGDLS, CDR2 YYNGEE. The CDR3 region is CASSVDGSGVRETQYF. CDR3 coding DNA: TGTGCCAGCAGCGTAGACGGTAGCGGGGTTCGAGAGACCCAGTACTTC.

The chain couples TRBV25-1 to TRBJ1-1, with D possibly matching TRBD1 (6 bases). CDR1 is MGHDK, CDR2 SYGVNS, per germline. The CDR3 runs 12 residues. With 6 bases removed from V and 7 bases from J, the gap between germline ends came to 12 bases. The CDR3 region has the DNA TGTGCCAGCAGACAGGGTTTTGGTGAAGCTTTCTTT. Protein sequence: CASRQGFGEAFF.

This clone was counted a single time. The V call is TRBV11-3, the J call TRBJ2-7; 12 bases line up with TRBD2. The CDR3 runs 15 residues. Germline trimming cut 4 bases from V and 5 bases from J; bases unmatched to any gene: 6. Germline CDR1 SGHNT, CDR2 YENEEA. The CDR3 DNA follows: TGTGCCAGCAGCTCTGAAACTAGCGGGAGGAACGAGCAGTACTTC. Translation gives CASSSETSGRNEQYF.

The rearrangement joins TRBV7-8 to TRBJ1-1, with 8 nucleotides matching TRBD1. CDR3 length: 11 amino acids. Germline V lookup: CDR1 SGHVS, CDR2 FQNEAQ. The V gene end was trimmed by 5 bases and the J gene end by 10 bases; junction bases not matched to a gene: 3. The CDR3 coding sequence is TGTGCCAGCAGCCGGGACAGGTCAGCTTTCTTT. The encoded protein is CASSRDRSAFF.

The chain combines TRBV7-9 with TRBJ2-7; 7 positions match TRBD1. Germline CDR1 is SEHNR and CDR2 is FQNEAQ (reference sequence). V shed 4 bases and J 3 bases; nucleotides not matched to a gene: 6. There are 14 residues in the CDR3. This CDR3 reads CASSWTGNDYEQYF. The CDR3 DNA is TGTGCCAGCAGCTGGACAGGAAACGACTACGAGCAGTACTTC.

The chain has TRBV25-1 and TRBJ2-7; TRBD2 might be the D (6 bases). This CDR3 is built from 14 residues. The V gene's germline CDR1 is MGHDK and CDR2 SYGVNS. Trimming removed 5 bases at V and 3 bases at J, with 14 bases between. DNA of the CDR3: TGTGCCAGCAGTCCGCCGGGACTCAACTACGAGCAGTACTTC. This encodes CASSPPGLNYEQYF.

V gene TRBV14 combines with J gene TRBJ1-4; weak D call: TRBD1 (5 bases). V lost 3 bases to trimming and J lost 8 bases, with 16 bases between them. The CDR3 contains 15 residues. The germline gives CDR1 SGHDN, CDR2 FVKESK. The CDR3: CASSHLGQGNEKLFF. The CDR3 DNA sequence: TGTGCCAGCAGCCATTTAGGCCAGGGAAACGAAAAACTGTTTTTT.

The V and J genes are TRBV28 and TRBJ1-2, with a tentative D call TRBD1 (5 bases). The CDR3 sequence is 13 residues long. Per the germline V gene, CDR1 is MDHEN and CDR2 is SYDVKM. V gave up 7 bases and J gave up 7 bases, with 16 bases separating them. CDR3 protein: CASTLQGLGGYTF. CDR3 coding DNA: TGTGCCAGCACCCTCCAGGGTTTGGGTGGCTACACCTTC.

For the CDR3, the DNA is TGCGCCAGCAGCCCAGACAGCACTAGCTACACCTTC. Its translation is CASSPDSTSYTF. The chain carries TRBV5-1 and TRBJ1-2, with D tentatively TRBD1 (5 bases). There are 12 residues in the CDR3. The V gene lost 4 bases and the J gene lost 9 bases, with 13 bases spanning the gap. Germline CDR1 is SGHRS and CDR2 is YFSETQ.

The CDR3 reads CGGSRAYNEQFF. Here the CDR3 DNA reads TGCGGGGGGTCCAGGGCCTACAATGAGCAGTTCTTC. The rearrangement links TRBV29-1 to TRBJ2-1, with a weak D call TRBD2 (6 bases). Per germline, CDR1 SQVTM and CDR2 ANQGSEA. The CDR3 loop spans 12 amino acids.

The chain employs TRBV10-3 and TRBJ2-1; 9 bases match TRBD2. V was clipped by 6 bases and J by 6 bases; unmatched bases: 3. CDR1 is ENHRY and CDR2 is SYGVKD in the germline V gene. The CDR3 consists of 13 residues. This CDR3 is CAIRREGANEQFF. CDR3 DNA: TGTGCCATCAGGCGGGAGGGGGCCAATGAGCAGTTCTTC.